This TCR beta chain was recovered during a study of T-cell reconstitution after alpha-beta-depleted transplantation in children. Germline assignment: CDR1 MDHEN and CDR2 SYDVKM. V was cut by 5 bases and J by 4 bases, with 17 bases left in between. The CDR3 has 16 amino acids. This clonotype was observed a few times. A TCRbeta library incorporating unique molecular identifiers was prepared. TCRdb re-analysed the PCR reads in MiXCR, keeping a single row per CDR3 protein. This sample has 530,000 or so distinct CDR3 sequences, with over 20% found just once. This chain uses TRBV28 with TRBJ2-2; tentative D call: TRBD2 (7 bases). This receptor was taken from a boy younger than two with Wiskott-Aldrich syndrome, due to receive a stem cell transplant. Sample: PBMCs, taken before TCRalphabeta/CD19-depleted stem cell transplant. For the CDR3, the DNA is TGTGCCAGCAGTGGCGGCGGGGGCGGGAGCACCGGGGAGCTGTTTTTT. Protein sequence: CASSGGGGGSTGELFF.